This T cell receptor beta chain is drawn from a study of shared clonotypes between healthy human individuals (dated by TCRdb to 2018 to 2021). As for the study more broadly: The cohort comprised two women and three men aged 18 to 49 years. For each donor, three plates each were used for CD4 naive and CD4 memory, two plates were used for CD8 naive, and one plate was used for CD8 memory. To estimate repertoire size and how much clonotype sharing occurs between individuals, the study deeply sequenced the blood TCR repertoires of five healthy adults. Libraries were prepared and TCR repertoires were sequenced by different laboratories using diverse techniques, in order to increase sequencing depth and limit assay-specific biases. Per donor, leukapheresis produced somewhere between about 0.9 and 10 billion PBMCs. Study-wide conclusions, independent of this receptor: Compared with non-shared clonotypes, the clonotypes found in all four sorted-subset donors had higher generation probabilities. Naive subsets generally had larger estimated clonotype richness than memory subsets did. The small number of donors limited the genetic and exposure-history diversity represented. Roughly 5% of naive CD4, roughly 3.5% of naive CD8, 2.3% of memory CD4, and approximately 0.39% of memory CD8 clonotypes were shared across a few donors. Sampling was restricted to blood, and TCR repertoires in tissue are likely to differ from TCR repertoires in blood. Rarefaction of sorted-subset datasets indicated incomplete sequencing despite the large sequencing depth. Pairwise subsampling led to the expectation that sequencing depth would affect the degree of clonotype sharing among donors.

The donors were healthy, HIV-negative adults who had no recently reported acute infections or vaccinations. Only Caucasian adults living in Nashville, Tennessee, USA were represented among the donors. CD4+ T cells were enriched by magnetic negative selection, after which naive cells were positively selected on CD45RA and the negative fraction was taken as the memory subset. Blood was collected by leukapheresis, and PBMCs were isolated by Ficoll-Histopaque density gradient centrifugation and then cryopreserved in liquid nitrogen vapor phase. Analytical flow cytometry was used to check the purity and quantity of each magnetically sorted T cell population. Genomic DNA was isolated from every sorted fraction and measured by UV absorbance on a Nanodrop 2000c. Concerning this clone itself: No cognate antigen has been identified for it. No much larger clonotype is one base removed from it; base qualities were not supplied. This sample includes further DNA sequences coding for the same CDR3.

There are 15 amino acids in the CDR3, from cysteine to phenylalanine inclusive. Only the CDR3 DNA stays, 45 bases, in frame from base 1. From a lookup of the germline V gene, CDR1 and CDR2 are SGHTA and FQGNSA. Trimming removed 6 bases from V and 2 bases from J; the gene matches leave 8 bases unexplained. Using the deep immunoSEQ assay, multiplex PCR amplified TCR CDR3 regions from genomic DNA. Extracted genomic DNA from each cell subset was spread evenly across all wells of several immunoSEQ 96-well plates, with each plate serving as a replicate. For sorted subsets, about 210 ng of genomic DNA, equivalent to around 30,000 T cell genomes, went into each replicate PCR. Purified libraries were measured with a Qubit 3.0 fluorometer, size-checked on a Bioanalyzer 2100, and measured again with the KAPA Library Quantification kit. Every immunoSEQ 96-well plate was sequenced on a separate single-read 150-cycle Illumina NextSeq 550 flow cell. The original methods were these. Because the immunoSEQ output included only junctional sequences and no quality scores, the filtering could not be the same as the filtering used for full-length reads. To assign V/J genes and CDR3, sequences were annotated using PyIR, a Python wrapper for IgBLAST v1.9, with IMGT germline references. Any read was removed if the V/J assignment was weak (E-value above 1e-6), the CDR3 was missing, or the read contained stop codons, out-of-frame junctions, or ambiguous translated residues. V3J clonotypes were defined as sequences sharing the same inferred V gene, J gene, and CDR3 amino acid sequence. Percentage overlap between repertoires was calculated by dividing the number of shared unique clonotypes by the size of the smaller repertoire. Repertoire richness was assessed with RTK rarefaction, the Chao1 estimator, and Recon v2.1 estimates of unobserved clonotypes. OLGA was used to compute generation probabilities for all TCRbeta clonotypes that the gDNA method yielded from four donors. TCRdb took this table from immuneACCESS and kept in-frame rearrangements with V and J called. Such tables lack part of the clones; where checked against another copy, unresolved V genes explain under half of the gap, and the rest is unexplained. V and J calls and clone size are those listed in that table; D and trimming were worked out from the DNA. The sample table records about 1 million clones; 75% of these occur just once. The leading ten clones occupy about 1.5% of the sample.

The V and J segments used are TRBV7-2 and TRBJ2-3; TRBD2 aligns with 7 central bases. Specimen: memory CD4+ T cells sorted from blood. Explained via the paper, the cell subset or site label denotes: CD45RA-negative fraction. The sequence was collected from a man between 18 and 35 years old in good health. Here is the DNA: TGTGCCAGCAGTTCGAGCGGGAACCCCACAGATACGCAGTATTTT. The translation is CASSSSGNPTDTQYF.